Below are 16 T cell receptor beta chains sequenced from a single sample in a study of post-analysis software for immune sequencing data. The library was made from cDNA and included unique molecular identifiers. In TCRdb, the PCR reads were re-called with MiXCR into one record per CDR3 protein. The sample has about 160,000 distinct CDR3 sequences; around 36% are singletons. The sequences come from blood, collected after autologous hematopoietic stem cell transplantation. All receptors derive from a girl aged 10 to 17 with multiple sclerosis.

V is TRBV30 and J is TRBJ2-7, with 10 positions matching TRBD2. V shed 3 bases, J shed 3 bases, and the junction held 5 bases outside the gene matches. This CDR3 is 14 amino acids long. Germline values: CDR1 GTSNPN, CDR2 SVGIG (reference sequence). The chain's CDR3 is CAWRKTSGFYEQYF. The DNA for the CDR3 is TGTGCCTGGAGGAAGACTAGCGGGTTCTACGAGCAGTACTTC.

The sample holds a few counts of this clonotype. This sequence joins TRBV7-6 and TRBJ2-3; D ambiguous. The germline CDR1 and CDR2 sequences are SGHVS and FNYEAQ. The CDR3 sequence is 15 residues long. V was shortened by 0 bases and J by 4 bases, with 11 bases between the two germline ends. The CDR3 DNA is TGTGCCAGCAGCTTAGCTACCGGACGTCCAGATACGCAGTATTTT. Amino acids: CASSLATGRPDTQYF. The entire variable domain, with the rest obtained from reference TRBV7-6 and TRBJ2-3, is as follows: GAGVSQSPRYKVTKRGQDVALRCDPISGHVSLYWYRQALGQGPEFLTYFNYEAQQDKSGLPNDRFSAERPEGSISTLTIQRTEQRDSAMYRCASSLATGRPDTQYFGPGTRLTVL.

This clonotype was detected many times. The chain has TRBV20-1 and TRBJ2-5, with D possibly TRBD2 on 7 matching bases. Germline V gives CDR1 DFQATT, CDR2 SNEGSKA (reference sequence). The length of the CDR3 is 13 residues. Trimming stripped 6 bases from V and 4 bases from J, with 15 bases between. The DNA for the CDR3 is TGCAGTGCGAACATGCGGGGGCGAGAGACCCAGTACTTC. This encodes CSANMRGRETQYF.

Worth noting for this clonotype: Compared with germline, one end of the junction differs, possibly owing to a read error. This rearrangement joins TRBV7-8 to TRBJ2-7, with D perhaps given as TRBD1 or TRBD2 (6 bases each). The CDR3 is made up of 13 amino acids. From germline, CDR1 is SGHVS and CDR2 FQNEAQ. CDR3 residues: CASKGGQSYVQYF. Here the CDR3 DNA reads TGTGCCAGCAAAGGGGGGCAGTCCTACGTGCAGTACTTC.

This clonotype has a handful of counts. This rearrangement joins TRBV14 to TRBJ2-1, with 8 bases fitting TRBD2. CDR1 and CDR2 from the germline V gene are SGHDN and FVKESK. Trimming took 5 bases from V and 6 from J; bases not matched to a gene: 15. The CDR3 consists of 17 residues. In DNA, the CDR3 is TGTGCCAGCAGCGTACCCGGGAGGGACCCCTGGGGCAATGAGCAGTTCTTC. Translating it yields CASSVPGRDPWGNEQFF.

The chain's CDR3 is CASSWGQGRAGEQFF. The CDR3 region has the DNA TGCGCCAGCAGCTGGGGACAGGGGAGGGCCGGTGAGCAGTTCTTC. The rearrangement joins TRBV5-1 to TRBJ2-1; 10 bases align to TRBD1. The ends lost 3 bases at V and 9 bases at J; junction bases unmatched: 9. Germline loops: CDR1 SGHRS, CDR2 YFSETQ. The CDR3 covers 15 residues.

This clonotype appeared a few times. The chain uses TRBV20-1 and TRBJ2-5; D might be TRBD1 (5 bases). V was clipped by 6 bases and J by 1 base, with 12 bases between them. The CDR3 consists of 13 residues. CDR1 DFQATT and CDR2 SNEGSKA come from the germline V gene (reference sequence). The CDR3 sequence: CSAPDTFQETQYF. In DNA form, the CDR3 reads TGCAGTGCGCCGGACACGTTCCAAGAGACCCAGTACTTC.

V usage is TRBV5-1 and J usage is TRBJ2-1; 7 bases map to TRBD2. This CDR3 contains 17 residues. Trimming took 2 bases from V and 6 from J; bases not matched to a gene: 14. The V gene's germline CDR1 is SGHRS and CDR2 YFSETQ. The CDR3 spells CASSFLRGSYPLNEQFF. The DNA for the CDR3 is TGCGCCAGCAGCTTCCTCCGCGGGAGCTACCCCCTCAATGAGCAGTTCTTC.

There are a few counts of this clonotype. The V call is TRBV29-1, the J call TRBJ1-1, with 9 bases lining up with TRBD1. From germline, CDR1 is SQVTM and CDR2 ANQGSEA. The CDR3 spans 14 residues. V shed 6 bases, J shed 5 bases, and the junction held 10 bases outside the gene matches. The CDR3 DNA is TGCAGCGTCGTGGGACAGGGAGGAATAACTGAAGCTTTCTTT. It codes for CSVVGQGGITEAFF.

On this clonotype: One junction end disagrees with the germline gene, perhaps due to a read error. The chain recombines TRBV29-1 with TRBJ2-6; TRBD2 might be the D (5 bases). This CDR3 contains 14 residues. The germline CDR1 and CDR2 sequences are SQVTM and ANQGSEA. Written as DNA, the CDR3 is TGCAGCGTTGAAGACGGGGAACACGCCAACGTCCGGACTTTC. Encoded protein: CSVEDGEHANVRTF.

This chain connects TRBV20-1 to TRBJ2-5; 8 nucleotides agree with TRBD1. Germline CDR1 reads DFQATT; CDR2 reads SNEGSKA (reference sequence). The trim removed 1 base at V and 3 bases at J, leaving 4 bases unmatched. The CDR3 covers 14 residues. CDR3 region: CSARGQGAKETQYF. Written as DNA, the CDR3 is TGCAGTGCTAGAGGGCAGGGGGCTAAAGAGACCCAGTACTTC.

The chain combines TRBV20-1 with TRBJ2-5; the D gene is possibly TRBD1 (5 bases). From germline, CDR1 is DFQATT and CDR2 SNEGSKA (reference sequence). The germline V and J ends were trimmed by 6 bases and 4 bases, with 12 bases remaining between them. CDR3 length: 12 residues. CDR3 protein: CSAGRGGETQYF. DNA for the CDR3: TGCAGTGCCGGAAGGGGCGGAGAGACCCAGTACTTC.

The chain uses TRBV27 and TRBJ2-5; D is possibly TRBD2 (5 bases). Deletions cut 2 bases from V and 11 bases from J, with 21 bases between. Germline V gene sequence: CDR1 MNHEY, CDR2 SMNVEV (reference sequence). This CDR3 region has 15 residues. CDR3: CASSLGLAGGNEQYF. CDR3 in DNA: TGTGCCAGCAGTTTAGGGCTAGCAGGCGGCAATGAGCAGTACTTC.

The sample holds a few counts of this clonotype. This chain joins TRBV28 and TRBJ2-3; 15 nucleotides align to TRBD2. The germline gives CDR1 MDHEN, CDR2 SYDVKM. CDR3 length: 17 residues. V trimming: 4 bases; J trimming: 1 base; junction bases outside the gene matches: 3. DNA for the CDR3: TGTGCCAGCAGTTCGGGACTAGCGGGAGGAGGCACAGATACGCAGTATTTT. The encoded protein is CASSSGLAGGGTDTQYF.

CDR3 in amino acids: CSARRGIGREQYF. CDR3 coding DNA: TGCAGTGCGAGGAGGGGGATCGGGCGAGAGCAGTACTTC. V is TRBV20-1 and J is TRBJ2-5; D might be TRBD1 or TRBD2, each matching 6 bases. V was pared by 6 bases and J by 11 bases, with 22 bases between. Per the germline V gene, CDR1 is DFQATT and CDR2 is SNEGSKA (reference sequence). CDR3 length equals 13 residues.

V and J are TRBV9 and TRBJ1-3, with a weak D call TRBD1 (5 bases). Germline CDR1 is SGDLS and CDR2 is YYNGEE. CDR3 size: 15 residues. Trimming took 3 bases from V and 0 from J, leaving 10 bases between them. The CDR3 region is CASSGLRASGNTIYF. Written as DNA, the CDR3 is TGTGCCAGCAGCGGACTCAGGGCCTCTGGAAACACCATATATTTT.